Below are 5 T cell receptor beta chains sequenced from a single sample in a study of blood T cell repertoires in COVID-19. Profiling relied on immunoSEQ multiplex PCR, and the TCRdb table lists in-frame clones only, not all of them. The repertoire consists of some 26,000 clones, with about 89% occurring once and the leading ten covering 4.9%. Sequences were obtained from peripheral blood. Receptor source: a man aged 65 to 79 with active COVID-19.

The chain uses TRBV15 and TRBJ2-1; 8 bases agree with TRBD1. With 3 bases clipped from V and 8 bases from J, the junction kept 12 bases outside the gene matches. CDR1 and CDR2 (germline): LNHNV, YYDKDF (reference sequence). The CDR3 consists of 16 residues. The CDR3 is CATSRSGQGSLDEQFF. The CDR3 DNA reads as TGTGCCACCAGCAGGAGCGGACAGGGATCTTTAGATGAGCAGTTCTTC.

This chain links TRBV12-3 or TRBV12-4 with TRBJ2-5, with a tentative D call TRBD2 (7 bases). Trimming stripped 7 bases from V and 5 bases from J, with 14 bases between. CDR3 length equals 13 residues. CDR3 sequence: CASTGGLQETQYF. The CDR3 nucleotides read TGTGCCAGCACGGGGGGCCTCCAGGAGACCCAGTACTTC.

This rearrangement joins TRBV4-1 to TRBJ1-1; D call uncertain. There are 16 residues in the CDR3. The V gene's germline CDR1 is MGHRA and CDR2 YSYEKL. The V gene lost 3 bases and the J gene lost 2 bases, with 16 bases spanning the gap. CDR3 DNA: TGCGCCAGCAGCCAGGCCTTCTTGGGCCTTAACACTGAAGCTTTCTTT. Protein product: CASSQAFLGLNTEAFF.

This clone was observed once. This chain links TRBV7-2 with TRBJ2-7; 9 nucleotides match TRBD1. Per germline, CDR1 SGHTA and CDR2 FQGNSA. The J segment lost 3 bases and the V segment lost 5 bases, leaving 5 bases of the junction unmatched. CDR3 length: 14 residues. The DNA of the CDR3 is TGTGCCAGCAGCATTGGACAGGGGAGCTACGAGCAGTACTTC. Translated, it gives CASSIGQGSYEQYF. The whole variable domain, filled in from reference TRBV7-2 and TRBJ2-7, reads GAGVSQSPSNKVTEKGKDVELRCDPISGHTALYWYRQSLGQGLEFLIYFQGNSAPDKSGLPSDRFSAERTGGSVSTLTIQRTQQEDSAVYLCASSIGQGSYEQYFGPGTRLTVT.

The rearrangement links TRBV11-1 to TRBJ2-7, with 11 bases matching TRBD1. The CDR3 is 15 amino acids. Germline V gives CDR1 SGHAT, CDR2 FQDESV (reference sequence). V was pared by 3 bases and J by 2 bases, with 3 bases of the junction left unmatched. In DNA, the CDR3 is TGTGCCAGCAGCTTCCTGGGACAGGGGGCCTACGAGCAGTACTTC. Translating it yields CASSFLGQGAYEQYF.